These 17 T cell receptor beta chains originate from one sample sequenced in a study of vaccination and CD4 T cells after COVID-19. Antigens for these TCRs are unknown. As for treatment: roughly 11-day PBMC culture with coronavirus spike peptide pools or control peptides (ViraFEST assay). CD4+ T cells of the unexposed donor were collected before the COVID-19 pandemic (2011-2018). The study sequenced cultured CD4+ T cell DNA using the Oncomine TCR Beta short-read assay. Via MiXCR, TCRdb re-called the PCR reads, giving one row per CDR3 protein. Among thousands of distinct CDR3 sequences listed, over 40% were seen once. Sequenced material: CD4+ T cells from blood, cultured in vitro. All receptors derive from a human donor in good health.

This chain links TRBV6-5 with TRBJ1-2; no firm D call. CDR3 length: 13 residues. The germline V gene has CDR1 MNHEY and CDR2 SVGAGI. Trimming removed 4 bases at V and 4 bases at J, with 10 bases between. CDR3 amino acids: CASSSPGTYGYTF. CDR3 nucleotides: TGTGCCAGCAGTTCCCCGGGCACCTATGGCTACACCTTC.

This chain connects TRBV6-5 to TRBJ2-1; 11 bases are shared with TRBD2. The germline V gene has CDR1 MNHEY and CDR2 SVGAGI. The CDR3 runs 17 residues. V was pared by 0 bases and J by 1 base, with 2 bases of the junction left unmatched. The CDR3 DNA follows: TGTGCCAGCAGTTACTCGTCTAGCGGGAGGTCCTACAATGAGCAGTTCTTC. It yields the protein CASSYSSSGRSYNEQFF.

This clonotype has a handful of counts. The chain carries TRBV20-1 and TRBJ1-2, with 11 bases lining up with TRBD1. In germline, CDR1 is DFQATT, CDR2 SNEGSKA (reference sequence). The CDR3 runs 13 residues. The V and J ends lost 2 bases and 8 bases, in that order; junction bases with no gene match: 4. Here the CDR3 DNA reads TGCAGTGCTAGATCGGACAGGGGGCCAGGCTACACCTTC. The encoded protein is CSARSDRGPGYTF.

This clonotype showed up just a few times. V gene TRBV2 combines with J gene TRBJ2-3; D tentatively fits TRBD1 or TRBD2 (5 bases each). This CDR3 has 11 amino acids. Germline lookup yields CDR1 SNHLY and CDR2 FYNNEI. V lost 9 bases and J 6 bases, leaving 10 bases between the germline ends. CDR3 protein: CARAEGDTQYF. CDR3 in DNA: TGTGCCAGGGCCGAGGGGGATACGCAGTATTTT.

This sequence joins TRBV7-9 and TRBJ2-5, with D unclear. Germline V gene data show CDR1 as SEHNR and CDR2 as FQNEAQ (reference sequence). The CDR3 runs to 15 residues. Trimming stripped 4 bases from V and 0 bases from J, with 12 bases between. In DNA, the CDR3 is TGTGCCAGCAGCTCCGGCCGTACCTACCAAGAGACCCAGTACTTC. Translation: CASSSGRTYQETQYF.

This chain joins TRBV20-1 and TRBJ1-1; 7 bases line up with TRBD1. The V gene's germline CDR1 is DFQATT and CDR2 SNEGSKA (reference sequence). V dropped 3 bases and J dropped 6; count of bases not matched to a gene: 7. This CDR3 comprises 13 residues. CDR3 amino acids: CSASKGTVAEAFF. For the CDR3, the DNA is TGCAGTGCTAGTAAAGGGACAGTGGCTGAAGCTTTCTTT.

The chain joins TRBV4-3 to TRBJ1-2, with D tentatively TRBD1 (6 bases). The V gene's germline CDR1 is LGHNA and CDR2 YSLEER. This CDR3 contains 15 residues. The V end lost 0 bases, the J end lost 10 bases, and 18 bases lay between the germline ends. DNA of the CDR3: TGCGCCAGCAGCCAAGATTTAGGGACACGACTACCCTACACCTTC. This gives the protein CASSQDLGTRLPYTF.

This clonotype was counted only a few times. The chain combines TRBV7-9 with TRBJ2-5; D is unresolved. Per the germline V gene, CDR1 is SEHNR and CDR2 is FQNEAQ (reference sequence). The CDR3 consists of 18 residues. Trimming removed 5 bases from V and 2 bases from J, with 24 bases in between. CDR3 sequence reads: CASSLDLGFLTVQETQYF. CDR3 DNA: TGTGCCAGCAGCCTCGACTTAGGGTTCTTAACAGTACAAGAGACCCAGTACTTC.

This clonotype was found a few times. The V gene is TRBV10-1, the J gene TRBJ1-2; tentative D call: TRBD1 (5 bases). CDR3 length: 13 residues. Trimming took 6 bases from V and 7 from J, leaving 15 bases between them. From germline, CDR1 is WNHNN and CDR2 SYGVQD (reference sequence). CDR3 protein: CASSLTAAGGYTF. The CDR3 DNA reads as TGCGCCAGCAGCCTGACAGCGGCGGGTGGCTACACCTTC.

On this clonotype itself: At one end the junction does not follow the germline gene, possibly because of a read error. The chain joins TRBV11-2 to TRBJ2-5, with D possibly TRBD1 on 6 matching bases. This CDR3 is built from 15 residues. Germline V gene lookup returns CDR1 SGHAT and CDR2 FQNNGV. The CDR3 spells CASSPSAGVWETQCF. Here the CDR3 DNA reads TGTGCCAGCAGCCCAAGCGCAGGGGTATGGGAGACCCAGTGCTTC.

CDR3 region: CSVGTGGYEQYF. The CDR3 DNA reads as TGCAGCGTTGGAACAGGGGGCTACGAGCAGTACTTC. This rearrangement joins TRBV29-1 to TRBJ2-7, with 8 bases that match TRBD1. The CDR3 length is 12 residues. CDR1 and CDR2 from the germline V gene are SQVTM and ANQGSEA. The ends lost 4 bases at V and 3 bases at J; junction bases unmatched: 2.

In nucleotides, the CDR3 is TGTGCCATCAGTGTTGGGCAGGGGACCGATACGCAGTATTTT. Protein product: CAISVGQGTDTQYF. The chain links TRBV10-3 to TRBJ2-3, with a possible D match to TRBD1 (6 bases). Germline CDR1 is ENHRY and CDR2 is SYGVKD. The CDR3 covers 14 residues. Trimming stripped 4 bases from V and 6 bases from J, with 14 bases between.

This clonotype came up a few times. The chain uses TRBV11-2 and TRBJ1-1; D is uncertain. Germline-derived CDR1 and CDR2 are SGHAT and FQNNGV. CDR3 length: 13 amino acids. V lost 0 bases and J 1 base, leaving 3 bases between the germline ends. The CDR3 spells CASSLEGNTEAFF. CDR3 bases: TGTGCCAGCAGCTTAGAGGGGAACACTGAAGCTTTCTTT.

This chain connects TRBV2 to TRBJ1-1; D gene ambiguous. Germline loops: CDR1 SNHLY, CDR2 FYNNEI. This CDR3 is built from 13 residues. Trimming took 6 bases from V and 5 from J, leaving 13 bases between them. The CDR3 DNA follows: TGTGCCAGCAGGGCTGACGTCGGTACTGAAGCTTTCTTT. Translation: CASRADVGTEAFF.

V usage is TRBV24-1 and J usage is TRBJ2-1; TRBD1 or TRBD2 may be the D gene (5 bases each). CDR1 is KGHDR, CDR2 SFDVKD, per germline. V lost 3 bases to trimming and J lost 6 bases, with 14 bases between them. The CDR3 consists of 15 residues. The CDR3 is CATSDIGRGGNEQFF. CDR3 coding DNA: TGTGCCACCAGTGATATCGGACGTGGGGGCAATGAGCAGTTCTTC.

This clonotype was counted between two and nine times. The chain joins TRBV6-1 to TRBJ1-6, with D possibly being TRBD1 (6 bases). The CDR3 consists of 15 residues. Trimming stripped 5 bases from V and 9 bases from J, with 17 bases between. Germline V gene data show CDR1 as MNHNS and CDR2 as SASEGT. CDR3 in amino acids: CASSPRGGQGSPLHF. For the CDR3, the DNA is TGTGCCAGCAGTCCCAGGGGTGGTCAGGGTTCACCCCTCCACTTT.

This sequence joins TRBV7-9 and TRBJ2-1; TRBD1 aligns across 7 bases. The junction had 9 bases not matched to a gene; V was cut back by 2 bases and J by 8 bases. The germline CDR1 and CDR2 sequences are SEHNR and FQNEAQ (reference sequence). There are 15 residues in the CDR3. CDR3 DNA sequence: TGTGCCAGCAGCTTACGACAGGGAAATGCCCATGAGCAGTTCTTC. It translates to CASSLRQGNAHEQFF.